This T cell receptor (beta chain) was profiled in a study of T cells in Graves' hyperthyroidism and ophthalmopathy. Study conclusions and caveats: Most expanded thyroid clonotypes above 0.001 recurred in blood. Through a model of 13 V-J features, ophthalmopathy was separated from stable hyperthyroidism.

Comment on this clonotype: Antigen: not known.

Germline trimming cut 6 bases from V and 4 bases from J; bases unmatched to any gene: 13. Germline V gene data show CDR1 as MDHEN and CDR2 as SYDVKM. CDR3 size: 17 residues. TCR beta CDR3 region amplification was performed from RNA transcripts. HTBI primers were the set used in a first-round RT-PCR of the TCR CDR3. TCRdb reprocessed the multiplex PCR reads with MiXCR, giving one entry per CDR3 protein. The table has 500,000 to 700,000 distinct CDR3 sequences, roughly 17% seen once. Each 10 ml fresh peripheral blood draw supplied the PBMCs. The TCR sequence derives from a woman between 18 and 29 years old with Graves' hyperthyroidism. The rearrangement uses TRBV28 and TRBJ1-1; 11 bases match TRBD1. The sequenced material came from blood. CDR3 protein: CASSLGTGQGAFTEAFF. The CDR3 DNA reads as TGTGCCAGCAGCTTAGGAACAGGACAGGGGGCTTTCACTGAAGCTTTCTTT.